What follows is one TCR beta chain and its context. The data belong to a study of blood T cell repertoires in COVID-19. Study in general: The United States, Italy and Spain supplied acute and convalescent COVID-19 samples. Sample material is recorded as cDNA or gDNA derived from T cells, B-cell-depleted T cells, or PBMCs.

Data came from immunoSEQ multiplex PCR; TCRdb stores just in-frame clones and leaves some out. The top ten hold 10% to 15% of the sample, which has 95,000 to 110,000 clones, nearly 85% seen once. Source material: peripheral blood. The sequence was collected from a human donor in a cohort sampled during active or convalescent COVID-19.

The CDR3 DNA follows: TGTGCCAGCAGCTTAGCGCTAACGTATGAAAAACTGTTTTTT. As protein: CASSLALTYEKLFF. The chain combines TRBV7-9 with TRBJ1-4; D is ambiguous. Between the trimmed V and J ends, which lost 0 bases and 6 bases, there was a span of 8 bases. In germline, CDR1 is SEHNR, CDR2 FQNEAQ (reference sequence). The CDR3 covers 14 residues.